The clone carrying this T cell receptor beta chain was counted between two and nine times. Its antigen is unidentified. In the original workflow: Researchers built a distant-metastasis classifier for papillary thyroid cancer that drew on CDR3 differences across clinicopathological groups. With MiXCR, TCRdb called clones anew from the PCR reads. The V and J calls shown here were made by TCRdb, not taken from the authors' results. The table records about 34,000 clones, roughly 17% of them present only once. This entry is derived from a study of metastatic and nonmetastatic thyroid tumors. Study context: For malignant and benign thyroid patients, tumor or nodule tissue and blood were the sources whose repertoires were compared.

Study-level results: Relative to benign nodules, malignant thyroid tumors were reportedly characterized by significantly elevated TCR beta diversity in blood and tumor.

Each patient came to thyroid surgery without any prior treatment (of any kind). Germline assignment: CDR1 MDHEN and CDR2 SYDVKM. The CDR3 length is 14 residues. V was pared by 2 bases and J by 14 bases, with 19 bases between. The sample taken for sequencing was blood. The receptor comes from a female donor with papillary thyroid cancer or a benign thyroid nodule (not recorded which). Some clones in this sample may be carry-over from other donors' samples. V usage is TRBV28 and J usage is TRBJ2-1; D might be TRBD1 (6 bases). CDR3 sequence (DNA): TGTGCCAGCAGTTTAATGAGGGAAGGGGGTGTCGAGTTCTTC. Protein sequence: CASSLMREGGVEFF.